The clone carrying this T cell receptor beta chain occurred once. Its antigen remains unidentified. The data were obtained in a study of shared clonotypes between healthy human individuals. Broader study findings: Memory subsets generally showed lower estimated richness than naive subsets.

The CDR3 has 15 residues. The V segment lost 4 bases and the J segment 3 bases; nucleotides outside the gene matches: 7. Per germline, CDR1 SGHNT and CDR2 YYREEE (reference sequence). Per the authors' pipeline: Filtering differed because ImmunoSEQ produced junction-only sequences that carried no quality scores. Only in-frame clones appear in the TCRdb table, and some are missing; sequencing was by immunoSEQ multiplex PCR. From that table come the V and J calls and clone size; the DNA was used to work out D and trimming. The sample lists some 360,000 clones, more than 60% occurring once. The receptor was isolated from a man between 25 and 39 years old in good health. The chain has TRBV5-4 and TRBJ2-7; 10 bases align to TRBD1. What was sequenced was memory CD4+ T cells sorted from blood. Subset specified: CD45RA-negative fraction. CDR3 nucleotide sequence: TGTGCCAGCAGCGCACGACAGGGGGCTTACTACGAGCAGTACTTC. This sequence encodes CASSARQGAYYEQYF. The whole variable domain, filled in from reference TRBV5-4 and TRBJ2-7, reads ETGVTQSPTHLIKTRGQQVTLRCSSQSGHNTVSWYQQALGQGPQFIFQYYREEENGRGNFPPRFSGLQFPNYSSELNVNALELDDSALYLCASSARQGAYYEQYFGPGTRLTVT.